Presented here are 2 T cell receptor beta chains from one specimen sequenced in a study of Graves' ophthalmopathy and Graves' hyperthyroidism. RNA transcripts were the source from which TCR beta CDR3 regions were amplified. After a first-round RT-PCR with HTBI primers, a second-round multiplex PCR was run. Each CDR3 protein is one row after TCRdb ran MiXCR on the multiplex PCR reads. Found here are about 48,000 distinct CDR3 sequences, around 45% of them singletons; the top ten hold roughly 21%. Sequenced material: peripheral blood. The receptors derive from an adult man with Graves' ophthalmopathy.

This clonotype has more than one count but fewer than ten. A read error may explain this, as a much larger clone is one base away. This chain links TRBV6-5 with TRBJ2-7; possible D gene TRBD2, 6 bases. Germline V gene data show CDR1 as MNHEY and CDR2 as SVGAGI. The ends were cut back, 5 bases at V and 2 bases at J, with 19 bases in the middle. This CDR3 spans 16 amino acids. The DNA for the CDR3 is TGTGCCAGCAGTCTGACACGACCTAGCGCTGCCTACGAGCAGTACTTC. Amino acids: CASSLTRPSAAYEQYF.

This clonotype was recorded many times. The chain recombines TRBV2 with TRBJ2-5, with D perhaps TRBD1 (5 bases). CDR1 is SNHLY, CDR2 FYNNEI, per germline. The CDR3 is 15 amino acids. The ends were cut back, 5 bases at V and 3 bases at J, with 16 bases in the middle. The CDR3 DNA sequence: TGTGCCAGCAGTCCAGGGTTTGGGAATAAAGAGACCCAGTACTTC. It encodes CASSPGFGNKETQYF.